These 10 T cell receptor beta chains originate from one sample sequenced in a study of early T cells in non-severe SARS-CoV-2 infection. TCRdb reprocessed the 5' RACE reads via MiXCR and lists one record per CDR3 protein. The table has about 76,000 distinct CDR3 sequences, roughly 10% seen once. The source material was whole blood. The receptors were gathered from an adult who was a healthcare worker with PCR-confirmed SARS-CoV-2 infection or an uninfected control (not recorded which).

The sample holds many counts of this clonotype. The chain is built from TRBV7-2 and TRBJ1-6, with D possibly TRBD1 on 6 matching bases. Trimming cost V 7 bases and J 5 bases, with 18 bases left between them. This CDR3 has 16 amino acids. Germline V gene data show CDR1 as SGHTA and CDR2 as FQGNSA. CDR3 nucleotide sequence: TGTGCCAGCACCCCCCCGGGCAGGGGAAATAATTCACCCCTCCACTTT. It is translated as CASTPPGRGNNSPLHF.

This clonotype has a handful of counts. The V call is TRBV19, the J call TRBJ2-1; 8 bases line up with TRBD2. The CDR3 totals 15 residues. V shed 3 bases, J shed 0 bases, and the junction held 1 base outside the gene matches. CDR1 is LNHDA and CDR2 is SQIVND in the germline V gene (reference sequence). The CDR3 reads CASSIGGVSYNEQFF. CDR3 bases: TGTGCCAGTAGTATCGGGGGGGTCTCCTACAATGAGCAGTTCTTC. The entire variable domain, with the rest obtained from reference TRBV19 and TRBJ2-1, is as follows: DGGITQSPKYLFRKEGQNVTLSCEQNLNHDAMYWYRQDPGQGLRLIYYSQIVNDFQKGDIAEGYSVSREKKESFPLTVTSAQKNPTAFYLCASSIGGVSYNEQFFGPGTRLTVL.

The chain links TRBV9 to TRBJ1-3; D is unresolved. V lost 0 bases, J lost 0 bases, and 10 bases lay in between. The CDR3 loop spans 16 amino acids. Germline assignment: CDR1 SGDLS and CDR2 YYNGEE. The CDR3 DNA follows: TGTGCCAGCAGCGTAGCTGACACCCACTCTGGAAACACCATATATTTT. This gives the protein CASSVADTHSGNTIYF.

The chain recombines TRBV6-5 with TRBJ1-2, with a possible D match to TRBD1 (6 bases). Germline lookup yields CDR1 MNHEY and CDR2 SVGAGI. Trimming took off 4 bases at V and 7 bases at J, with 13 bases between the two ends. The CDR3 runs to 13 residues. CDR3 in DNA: TGTGCCAGCAGTTCAGGGGTGGGAGTTGGCTACACCTTC. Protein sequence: CASSSGVGVGYTF.

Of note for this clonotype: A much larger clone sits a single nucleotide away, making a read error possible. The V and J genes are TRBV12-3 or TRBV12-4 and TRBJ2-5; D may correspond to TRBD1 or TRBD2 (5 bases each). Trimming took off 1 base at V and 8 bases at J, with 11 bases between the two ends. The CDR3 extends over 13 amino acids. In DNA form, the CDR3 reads TGTGCCAGCAGTTTAGGAGACGGGGACACCCAGTACTTC. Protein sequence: CASSLGDGDTQYF.

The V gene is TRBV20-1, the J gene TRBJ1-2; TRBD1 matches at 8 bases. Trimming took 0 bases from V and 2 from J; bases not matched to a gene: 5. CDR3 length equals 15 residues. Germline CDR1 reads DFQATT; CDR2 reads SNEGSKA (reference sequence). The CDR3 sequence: CSARDSPGGNYGYTF. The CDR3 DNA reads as TGCAGTGCTAGAGATAGTCCAGGGGGCAACTATGGCTACACCTTC.

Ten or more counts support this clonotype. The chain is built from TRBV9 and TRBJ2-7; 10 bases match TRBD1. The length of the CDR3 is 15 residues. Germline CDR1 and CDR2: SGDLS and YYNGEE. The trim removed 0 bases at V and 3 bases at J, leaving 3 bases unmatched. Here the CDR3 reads CASSVGTGGVYEQYF. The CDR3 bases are TGTGCCAGCAGCGTAGGGACAGGGGGAGTCTACGAGCAGTACTTC.

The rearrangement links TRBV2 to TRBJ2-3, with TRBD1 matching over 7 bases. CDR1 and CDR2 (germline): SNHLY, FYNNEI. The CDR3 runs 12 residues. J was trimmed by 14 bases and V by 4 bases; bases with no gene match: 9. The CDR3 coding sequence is TGTGCCAGCAGTGGGATGGGACAGACAATGTATTTT. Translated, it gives CASSGMGQTMYF.

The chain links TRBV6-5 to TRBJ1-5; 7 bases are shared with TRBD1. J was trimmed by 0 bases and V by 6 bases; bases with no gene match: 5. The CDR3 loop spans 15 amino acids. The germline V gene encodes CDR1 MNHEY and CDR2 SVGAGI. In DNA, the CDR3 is TGTGCCAGCAGCCTGACAGGGAATAGCAATCAGCCCCAGCATTTT. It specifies CASSLTGNSNQPQHF.

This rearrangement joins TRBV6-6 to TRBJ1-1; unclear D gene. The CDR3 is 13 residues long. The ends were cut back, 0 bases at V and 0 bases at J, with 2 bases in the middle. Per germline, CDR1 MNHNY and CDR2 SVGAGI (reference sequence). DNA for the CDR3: TGTGCCAGCAGTTACTCGGTGAACACTGAAGCTTTCTTT. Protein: CASSYSVNTEAFF.